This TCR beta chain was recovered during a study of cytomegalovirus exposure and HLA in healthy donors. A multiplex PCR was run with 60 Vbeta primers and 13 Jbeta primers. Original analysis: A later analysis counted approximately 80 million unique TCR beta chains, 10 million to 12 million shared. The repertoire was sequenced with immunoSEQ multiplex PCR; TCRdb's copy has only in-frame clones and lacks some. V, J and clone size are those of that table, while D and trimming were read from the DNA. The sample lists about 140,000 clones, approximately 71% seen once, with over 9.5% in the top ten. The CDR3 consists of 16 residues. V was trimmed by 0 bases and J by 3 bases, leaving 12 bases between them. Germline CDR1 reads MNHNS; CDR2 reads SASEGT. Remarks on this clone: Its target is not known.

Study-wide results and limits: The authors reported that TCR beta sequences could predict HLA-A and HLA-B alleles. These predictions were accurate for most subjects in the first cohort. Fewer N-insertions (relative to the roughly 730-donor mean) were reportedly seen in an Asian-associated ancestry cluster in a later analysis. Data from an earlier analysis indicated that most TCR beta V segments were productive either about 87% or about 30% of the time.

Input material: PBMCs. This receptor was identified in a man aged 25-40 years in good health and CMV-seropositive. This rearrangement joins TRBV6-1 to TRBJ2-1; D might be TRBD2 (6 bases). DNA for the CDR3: TGTGCCAGCAGTGAAGCGATGGCGGGAATCTACAATGAGCAGTTCTTC. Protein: CASSEAMAGIYNEQFF.